The sequence of this TCR beta chain was determined in a study of spatial heterogeneity in lung cancer. Time point in this sample: sample taken at primary tumor resection. Tumor, nontumor lung or frozen PBMC supplied whole RNA that was sequenced unsorted. This clonotype was seen many times. Antigen unknown. Individually, TCR cDNA molecules were each labelled with a unique molecular identifier. MiXCR was run by TCRdb on the 5' RACE reads, yielding one entry per CDR3 protein. The repertoire includes roughly 19,000 distinct CDR3 sequences, about 6% of them detected once, and 10% sits in the top ten. Germline V gene lookup returns CDR1 MNHNY and CDR2 SVGAGI (reference sequence). This CDR3 spans 11 amino acids. With 7 bases clipped from V and 7 bases from J, the junction kept 3 bases outside the gene matches. Study-wide points: How many expanded intratumoral alpha and beta TCRs were present tracked the tumor mutation count, which was a count of nonsynonymous mutations.

Sequenced here: lung tumor tissue, sampled at surgery. This sequence joins TRBV6-6 and TRBJ1-2; TRBD1 aligns across 7 bases. This TCR was recovered from a female donor with early-stage non-small cell lung cancer. CDR3 DNA: TGTGCCAGCACCGACAGGGTTGGCTACACCTTC. Translating it yields CASTDRVGYTF.